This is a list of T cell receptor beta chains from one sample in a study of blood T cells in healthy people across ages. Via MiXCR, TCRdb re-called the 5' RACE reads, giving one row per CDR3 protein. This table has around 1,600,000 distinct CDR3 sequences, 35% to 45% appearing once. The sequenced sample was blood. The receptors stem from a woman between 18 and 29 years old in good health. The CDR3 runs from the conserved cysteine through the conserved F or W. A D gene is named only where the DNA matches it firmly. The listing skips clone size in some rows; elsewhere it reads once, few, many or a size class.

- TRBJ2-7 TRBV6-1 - CASWTPTGGSYNEQYF TGTGCCAGCTGGACCCCGACAGGAGGTTCCTACAATGAGCAGTACTTC
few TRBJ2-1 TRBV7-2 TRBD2 CASSLRGHEGGRSYNEQFF TGTGCCAGCAGCTTAAGGGGCCACGAGGGCGGGAGGTCTTACAATGAGCAGTTCTTC
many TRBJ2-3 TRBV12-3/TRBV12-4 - CASSFQRGAGDTQYF TGTGCCAGCAGTTTCCAACGGGGGGCCGGAGATACGCAGTATTTT
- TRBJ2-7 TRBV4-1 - CASSQEIIYEQYF TGCGCCAGCAGCCAAGAAATCATTTACGAGCAGTACTTC
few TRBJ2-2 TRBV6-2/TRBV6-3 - CASSSTRTGRAGELFF TGTGCCAGCAGCTCAACTCGGACAGGGAGGGCCGGGGAGCTGTTTTTT
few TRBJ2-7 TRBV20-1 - CSARRFRSYEQYF TGCAGTGCTAGGAGATTCCGTTCCTACGAGCAGTACTTC
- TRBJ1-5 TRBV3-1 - CASSQKFATDFSNQPQHF TGTGCCAGCAGCCAGAAGTTCGCGACGGATTTTAGCAATCAGCCCCAGCATTTT
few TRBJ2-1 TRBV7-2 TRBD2 CASSLVGGGASYNEQFF TGTGCCAGCAGCTTAGTAGGCGGGGGGGCGTCGTACAATGAGCAGTTCTTC
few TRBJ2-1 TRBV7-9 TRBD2 CASSLTESGGYNEQFF TGTGCCAGCAGCTTAACAGAGTCGGGAGGTTACAATGAGCAGTTCTTC
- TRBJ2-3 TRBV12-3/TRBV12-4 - CASSGVPADTQYF TGTGCCAGCAGTGGGGTTCCGGCAGATACGCAGTATTTT
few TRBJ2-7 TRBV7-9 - CASSSQGGSYNEQYF TGTGCCAGCAGCTCGCAGGGGGGCTCCTACAATGAGCAGTACTTC
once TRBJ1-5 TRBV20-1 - CSARDRGNRYNQPQHF TGCAGTGCTAGAGATCGTGGGAACCGTTACAATCAGCCCCAGCATTTT
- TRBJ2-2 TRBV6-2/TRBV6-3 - CASSYLWNTGELFF TGTGCCAGCAGTTATCTCTGGAACACCGGGGAGCTGTTTTTT
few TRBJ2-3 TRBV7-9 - CASSLWGQDTQYF TGTGCCAGCAGCTTATGGGGCCAAGATACGCAGTATTTT
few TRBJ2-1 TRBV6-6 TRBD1 CASSYLAGGNSDNEQFF TGTGCCAGCAGTTACCTAGCAGGGGGCAATAGTGACAATGAGCAGTTCTTC
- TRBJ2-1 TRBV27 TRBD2 CASSSWTSGPYNEQFF TGTGCCAGCAGTTCCTGGACTAGCGGGCCCTACAATGAGCAGTTCTTC
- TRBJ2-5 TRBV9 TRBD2 CASSVEGTSGETQYF TGTGCCAGCAGCGTAGAGGGGACTAGCGGGGAGACCCAGTACTTC
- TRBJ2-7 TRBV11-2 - CASSLVSRAYNEQYF TGTGCCAGCAGCTTAGTCTCCAGGGCCTACAATGAGCAGTACTTC
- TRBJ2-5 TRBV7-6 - CASSVLVPQETQYF TGTGCCAGCAGCGTACTAGTCCCACAAGAGACCCAGTACTTC
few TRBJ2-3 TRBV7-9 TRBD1 CASSFGDRGFTDTQYF TGTGCCAGCAGCTTCGGGGACAGGGGGTTCACAGATACGCAGTATTTT
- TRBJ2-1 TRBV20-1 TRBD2 CSASNGLAGSEQFF TGCAGTGCTAGTAACGGACTAGCGGGAAGTGAGCAGTTCTTC
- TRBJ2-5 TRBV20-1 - CSARRWEETQYF TGCAGTGCGCGACGGTGGGAAGAGACCCAGTACTTC
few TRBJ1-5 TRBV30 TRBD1 CAWSVQGNQPQHF TGTGCCTGGAGTGTACAGGGGAATCAGCCCCAGCATTTT
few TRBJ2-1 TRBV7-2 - CASSLRLISPVTEQFF TGTGCCAGCAGCTTAAGACTCATATCCCCAGTTACTGAGCAGTTCTTC
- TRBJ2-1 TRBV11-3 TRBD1 CASSFRTGDNEQFF TGTGCCAGCAGCTTTCGCACAGGGGACAATGAGCAGTTCTTC
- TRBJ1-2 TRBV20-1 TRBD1 CSAFRDRSYGYTF TGCAGTGCCTTCCGGGACAGGAGCTATGGCTACACCTTC
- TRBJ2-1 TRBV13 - CASSPKSGYNEQFF TGTGCCAGCAGCCCCAAGTCAGGTTACAATGAGCAGTTCTTC
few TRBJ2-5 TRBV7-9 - CASSLVRGGETQYF TGTGCCAGCAGCTTAGTACGGGGTGGAGAGACCCAGTACTTC
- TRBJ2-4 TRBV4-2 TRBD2 CASSQAPGLGLNEQYF TGTGCCAGCAGCCAAGCCCCGGGACTAGGTTTGAATGAGCAGTACTTC
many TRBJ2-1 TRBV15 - CATSRVRDNNEQFF TGTGCCACCAGCAGAGTTCGGGACAACAATGAGCAGTTCTTC
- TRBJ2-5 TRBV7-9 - CASSLVGGPHQETQYF TGTGCCAGCAGCTTAGTGGGTGGACCACACCAAGAGACCCAGTACTTC
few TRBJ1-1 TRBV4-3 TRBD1 CASGQGREDTEAFF TGCGCCAGCGGACAGGGGCGGGAGGACACTGAAGCTTTCTTT
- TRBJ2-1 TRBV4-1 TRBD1 CASSQYDRGLTYEQFF TGCGCCAGCAGCCAGTACGACAGGGGGCTTACCTACGAGCAGTTCTTC
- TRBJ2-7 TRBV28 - CASTPSPRNSYEQYF TGTGCCAGCACCCCTTCGCCCAGAAACTCCTACGAGCAGTACTTC
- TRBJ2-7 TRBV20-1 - CSAAAGYEQYF TGCAGTGCCGCTGCGGGCTACGAGCAGTACTTC
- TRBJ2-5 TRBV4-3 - CASSQDPAPLQYF TGCGCCAGCAGCCAAGATCCGGCTCCCCTCCAGTACTTC
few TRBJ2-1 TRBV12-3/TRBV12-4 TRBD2 CASSNSGSYNEQFF TGTGCCAGCAGCAATAGCGGGAGCTACAATGAGCAGTTCTTC
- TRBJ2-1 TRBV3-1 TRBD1 CASSQDPWTGCEQFF TGTGCCAGCAGCCAAGACCCCTGGACAGGGTGTGAGCAGTTCTTC
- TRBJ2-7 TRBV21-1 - CASRLTGGGYEQYF TGTGCCAGCAGGCTGACAGGGGGAGGTTACGAGCAGTACTTC
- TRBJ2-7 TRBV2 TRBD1 CASTRTGDYERYF TGTGCCAGCACGCGGACAGGGGACTACGAGCGGTACTTC